This T cell receptor beta chain was profiled in a study of shared clonotypes between healthy human individuals. On the study more broadly: For every donor, three CD4 naive, three CD4 memory, two CD8 naive and one CD8 memory plates were used. The study's findings and limits: Clonotype sharing among donors likely depends on sequencing depth.

This table comes from immunoSEQ multiplex PCR, and its TCRdb copy is limited to in-frame clones, with some not included. In the table there are hundreds of thousands of clones, nearly 98% of which are singletons. CDR1 is SGHVS, CDR2 FNYEAQ, per germline. V was pared by 5 bases and J by 8 bases, with 9 bases of the junction left unmatched. CDR3 length: 15 amino acids. Terminally differentiated effector memory CD45RA+ cells were left out of the naive CD8 fraction, which was CD45RO-negative and positively selected for CCR7. Donation came from healthy HIV-negative adults that had no recent acute infections or vaccinations. The donor cohort consisted entirely of Caucasian adults residing in Nashville, Tennessee. Comments on this clone: Its antigen is not identified.

The specimen sequenced was naive CD8+ T cells sorted from blood. The chain is built from TRBV7-6 and TRBJ2-4, with TRBD2 matching over 10 bases. The TCR sequence derives from a young man in good health. The CDR3 DNA sequence: TGTGCCAGCAGCCCAACAGCGGGAGGGCCCGACATTCAGTACTTC. It specifies CASSPTAGGPDIQYF.